These T cell receptor beta chains were read from a single sample in a study of PD-1 blockade in classical Hodgkin lymphoma. Using immunoSEQ multiplex PCR, the repertoire was profiled, and TCRdb retains in-frame clones only, with some absent. The sample holds 75,000 to 100,000 clones, 85% to 95% seen once. The sequenced sample was peripheral blood mononuclear cells (PBMCs), obtained before the fourth cycle of nivolumab. These receptors were obtained from a human donor with classical Hodgkin lymphoma. CDR3s include the opening cysteine and the closing phenylalanine or tryptophan. The D gene is left open where the match is weak. Clone size, where shown, is once, few, many, or a class for clones that have expanded.

>TRBV5-1|TRBJ2-3|TRBD2|-
TGCGCCAGCAGCCTACTAGGGACTAGCGGTTCCACAGATACGCAGTATTTT
CASSLLGTSGSTDTQYF
>TRBV28|TRBJ1-1|-|-
TGTGCCGCACAGAGTATGAACACTGAAGCTTTCTTT
CAAQSMNTEAFF
>TRBV30|TRBJ1-5|-|-
TGTGCCTCACGGGATTCCATGATTCCTGGCAATCAGCCCCAGCATTTT
CASRDSMIPGNQPQHF
>TRBV4-2|TRBJ2-2|-|-
TGTGCCAGCAGCCAAGAAGGGCCGCCTAGATTCACCGGGGAGCTGTTTTTT
CASSQEGPPRFTGELFF
>TRBV27|TRBJ1-5|TRBD1|-
TGTGCCAGCAGTTTAACGGGACAGGGCAATCAGCCCCAGCATTTT
CASSLTGQGNQPQHF
>TRBV28|TRBJ1-5|-|-
TGTGCCAGCAGGATCTTCCGGGACAATCAGCCCCAGCATTTT
CASRIFRDNQPQHF
>TRBV6-6|TRBJ1-2|-|once
TGTGCCAGCAGTCCAGGGGTACGGTATGGCTACACCTTC
CASSPGVRYGYTF
>TRBV21-1|TRBJ1-1|-|-
TGTGCCAGCAGCAAACGTAGGACAGGGGTGAACACTGAAGCTTTCTTT
CASSKRRTGVNTEAFF
>TRBV7-6|TRBJ2-7|TRBD2|-
TGTGCCAGCAGGCAAAGCGGGAGGGCGGATGAGCAGTACTTC
CASRQSGRADEQYF
>TRBV6-5|TRBJ1-1|-|-
TGTGCCAGCACCCCCGGGGGGAGCACTGAAGCTTTCTTT
CASTPGGSTEAFF
>TRBV7-3|TRBJ1-1|-|-
TGTGCCAGCAGCTTGGCGGCGGGGAACACTGAAGCTTTCTTT
CASSLAAGNTEAFF
>TRBV7-9|TRBJ2-7|-|-
TGTGCCAGCAGCGCAGGGAAGGGGAGCGAGCAGTACTTC
CASSAGKGSEQYF
>TRBV5-1|TRBJ2-3|TRBD2|-
TGCGCCAGCAGCCCGGGACTAGCGGGAGGAGGGGCTAGCACAGATACGCAGTATTTT
CASSPGLAGGGASTDTQYF
>TRBV7-2|TRBJ2-7|-|once
TGTGCCAGCAGCTTGAAGCCGGGAGCACGCGAGCAGTACTTC
CASSLKPGAREQYF
>TRBV19|TRBJ1-4|-|once
TGTGCCACCCGAAAGGGGGATTTTGCAACTAATGAAAAACTGTTTTTT
CATRKGDFATNEKLFF
>TRBV27|TRBJ2-5|TRBD1|-
TGTGCCAGCAGTTTATTTGGGGACAGGGGACTAATAAGGGAGACCCAGTACTTC
CASSLFGDRGLIRETQYF
>TRBV27|TRBJ2-7|TRBD1|-
TGTGCCAGCAGATCGCCCGGACAGGGGGCGTACGAGCAGTACTTC
CASRSPGQGAYEQYF
>TRBV4-1|TRBJ1-1|-|-
TGCGCCAGCAGCCAAGTTTTAGGTGAAGCTTTCTTT
CASSQVLGEAFF
>TRBV6-1|TRBJ2-2|-|-
TGTGCCAGCAGTGAACTATCAACCGGGGAGCTGTTTTTT
CASSELSTGELFF
>TRBV5-1|TRBJ1-5|-|-
TGCGCCAGCAGCTTAGACGTGGGCGGGCATCAGCCCCAGCATTTT
CASSLDVGGHQPQHF
>TRBV5-4|TRBJ2-7|-|once
TGTGCCAGCAGCTTAGGACAGAGTACGAATGAGCAGTACTTC
CASSLGQSTNEQYF
>TRBV14|TRBJ2-5|-|-
TGTGCCAGCAGTCATACTAGGAGGTTAGAGACCCAGTACTTC
CASSHTRRLETQYF
>TRBV2|TRBJ2-7|TRBD1|once
TGTGCCAGCAGGGGGGACAGGGTGAGCTCCTACGAGCAGTACTTC
CASRGDRVSSYEQYF
>TRBV7-9|TRBJ2-1|-|-
TGTGCCAGCAGCTTAGGGCTAGGAGGGCACAATGAGCAGTTCTTC
CASSLGLGGHNEQFF
>TRBV5-4|TRBJ2-3|-|-
TGTGCCAGCAGCTTCCCGCAGGATACGCAGTATTTT
CASSFPQDTQYF
>TRBV28|TRBJ2-3|-|-
TGTGCCAGCAGCCCCAAGTGGGTTTTCACAGATACGCAGTATTTT
CASSPKWVFTDTQYF
>TRBV25-1|TRBJ2-7|-|-
TGTGCCAGCAGTGTCTCGGACCGCGTTGGGAAATACGAGCAGTACTTC
CASSVSDRVGKYEQYF
>TRBV4-1|TRBJ2-3|-|-
TGCGCCAGCAGCCACCGGAGGGACGATACGCAGTATTTT
CASSHRRDDTQYF
>TRBV19|TRBJ2-7|-|-
TGTGCCAGTAGTATAGGGTACGAGCAGTACTTC
CASSIGYEQYF
>TRBV7-2|TRBJ2-4|TRBD1|once
TGTGCCAGCAGCTTATCCGGGACAGTAGCCAAAAACATTCAGTACTTC
CASSLSGTVAKNIQYF
>TRBV19|TRBJ1-3|-|-
TGTGCCAGTAGTTCGGGCAGGGGATGGGGCTCTGGAAACACCATATATTTT
CASSSGRGWGSGNTIYF
>TRBV19|TRBJ1-2|-|-
TGTGCCAGTAGTATAGATGGCGATAAGGGCGGCTACACCTTC
CASSIDGDKGGYTF
>TRBV4-1|TRBJ2-7|TRBD2|-
TGCGCCAGCAGCCAAGGTCTAGCGGGAGTGAAGTACGAGCAGTACTTC
CASSQGLAGVKYEQYF
>TRBV6-5|TRBJ2-7|-|-
TGTGCCAGCAGCCCTAGCTGGTACCAAGGCTACGAGCAGTACTTC
CASSPSWYQGYEQYF
>TRBV19|TRBJ1-5|-|-
TGTGCCAGTAGTATAGGCCAGGTGGGGGGGCTTCAGCCCCAGCATTTT
CASSIGQVGGLQPQHF
>TRBV6-6|TRBJ2-1|TRBD2|-
TGTGCCAGCTTAACCGGGACTAGCCAGTTCTTC
CASLTGTSQFF
>TRBV18|TRBJ2-7|TRBD2|-
TGTGCCAGCTCACCACTGGGCGGGAGAAACATCGAGCAGTACTTC
CASSPLGGRNIEQYF
>TRBV6-1|TRBJ2-1|TRBD2|-
TGTGCCAGCAGTGAAGTTCCCCCCAACGGACTAGCGCCCTACAATGAGCAGTTCTTC
CASSEVPPNGLAPYNEQFF
>TRBV9|TRBJ1-2|-|-
TGTGCCAGCGGGGGAAGGTCCTACACCTTC
CASGGRSYTF
>TRBV9|TRBJ2-7|TRBD2|-
TGTGCCAGCAGCGTAGAAGGCGGGAGGGCCTCCGAGCAGTACTTC
CASSVEGGRASEQYF
>TRBV27|TRBJ1-2|-|-
TGTGCCAGCCGCTGGGGAGGCGGCTACACCTTC
CASRWGGGYTF
>TRBV6-6|TRBJ2-7|-|-
TGTGCCAGCAGTTCACGGTACGAGCAGTACTTC
CASSSRYEQYF
>TRBV7-2|TRBJ2-7|-|-
TGTGCCAGCAGCGCGATAGGAGGTACCTACGAGCAGTACTTC
CASSAIGGTYEQYF
>TRBV6-1|TRBJ1-6|-|-
TGTGCCAGCAGTGTTGGTCCCCTCCACTTT
CASSVGPLHF
>TRBV7-9|TRBJ2-5|TRBD2|-
TGTGCCAGCAGCTTAGCTAGCGGGTACCAAGAGACCCAGTACTTC
CASSLASGYQETQYF
>TRBV15|TRBJ2-7|TRBD2|-
TGTGCCACCAGCAGAGGACTAGCGGGATCCGGGGAGCAGTACTTC
CATSRGLAGSGEQYF
>TRBV5-4|TRBJ1-2|-|-
TGTGCCAGCAGCCCGGGGCACCAAGGCTACACCTTC
CASSPGHQGYTF
>TRBV7-9|TRBJ2-2|-|once
TGTGCCAGCCTAACCGAGAACACCGGGGAGCTGTTTTTT
CASLTENTGELFF
>TRBV6-5|TRBJ2-4|-|-
TGTGCCAGCAGTCGACAGGGAGGAGAAAACATTCAGTACTTC
CASSRQGGENIQYF
>TRBV5-6|TRBJ1-4|-|-
TGTGCCAGCAGCTTATGGTCGGGAAAACTGTTTTTT
CASSLWSGKLFF
>TRBV7-9|TRBJ1-2|-|-
TGTGCCAGCATCCCTTTGGGGGTCTATGGCTACACCTTC
CASIPLGVYGYTF
>TRBV19|TRBJ1-1|-|-
TGTGCCAGTAGCAATAGTTGGGGGGACGTGAACACTGAAGCTTTCTTT
CASSNSWGDVNTEAFF